This T cell receptor beta chain was observed in a study of vaccination and CD4 T cells after COVID-19. Study-wide background: Post-COVID draws followed diagnosis by a median around 97 days (range 35 to 161). Points from the study as a whole: From approximately 21 to 40, the median of SARS-CoV-2-reactive clonotypes rose without reaching significance.

Cultured CD4+ T cells had their DNA profiled by the Oncomine TCR Beta short-read assay. Using its own MiXCR run on the PCR reads, TCRdb lists one record per CDR3 protein. The data show some 14,000 distinct CDR3 sequences, with roughly 53% seen just once and more than 10% held by the top ten. Germline V gene lookup returns CDR1 MNHNS and CDR2 SASEGT. The V and J ends lost 2 bases and 5 bases respectively, with 15 bases between them. The CDR3 length is 16 residues. As for this clonotype: Its target is unknown.

As to treatment: roughly 11-day PBMC culture with coronavirus spike peptide pools or control peptides (ViraFEST assay). Peptide pool stimulation in ViraFEST expanded antigen-specific T cells, whose TCRs were then sequenced. The sequencing input was CD4+ T cells from blood, cultured in vitro. The sequence was obtained from a human donor who had recovered from COVID-19. V and J are TRBV6-1 and TRBJ2-2, with D perhaps matching TRBD1 or TRBD2 (5 bases each). This chain's CDR3 is CASSEKRAGWTGELFF. In nucleotides, the CDR3 is TGTGCCAGCAGTGAAAAGAGGGCAGGGTGGACCGGGGAGCTGTTTTTT.